This T cell receptor (beta chain) was documented in a study of shared clonotypes between healthy human individuals. Germline CDR1 SNHLY, CDR2 FYNNEI. V dropped 3 bases and J dropped 4; count of bases not matched to a gene: 5. CDR3 size: 14 residues. Donors included only healthy HIV-negative adults lacking recent acute infections or vaccinations. How the authors handled the data: ImmunoSEQ gave junction-only sequences without quality scores, so filtering differed. Using immunoSEQ multiplex PCR, the repertoire was profiled, and TCRdb retains in-frame clones only, with some absent. That table is the source of V, J and clone size, and D and trimming were worked out from the DNA. Among 400,000 to 550,000 clones listed, approximately 79% were seen once. This clone was recorded only once.

The clonotype was recovered from a middle-aged woman in good health. Some clones in this sample may be carry-over from other donors' samples. The sequenced sample consisted of PBMCs. This chain links TRBV2 with TRBJ2-5, with 7 bases lining up with TRBD1. DNA for the CDR3: TGTGCCAGCAGTGAGGCAGGGGGTTTAGAGACCCAGTACTTC. Translating gives CASSEAGGLETQYF. The full variable domain, rest sourced from reference TRBV2 and TRBJ2-5, is EPEVTQTPSHQVTQMGQEVILRCVPISNHLYFYWYRQILGQKVEFLVSFYNNEISEKSEIFDDQFSVERPDGSNFTLKIRSTKLEDSAMYFCASSEAGGLETQYFGPGTRLLVL.